These T cell receptor beta chains were read from a single sample in a study of long-term antiretroviral therapy in people with HIV. The data were produced by immunoSEQ multiplex PCR, yet TCRdb's version contains in-frame clones alone and is incomplete. The sample contains tens of thousands of clones, around 85% of which appear only once. The input for sequencing was unsorted PBMCs, taken about 3.4 years after starting antiretroviral therapy. The source is a man younger than 35 with HIV. The CDR3 runs from the conserved cysteine through the conserved F or W. D genes are given only for firm matches. The size of a clone is reported for some rows only, either as once, few or many, or as a class for expanded clones.

D gene	V gene	clone size	J gene	CDR3 protein	CDR3 DNA
TRBD2	TRBV19	NA	TRBJ2-1	CASSIGGLAGGYNEQFF	TGTGCCAGTAGTATAGGGGGACTAGCGGGAGGCTACAATGAGCAGTTCTTC
NA	TRBV7-9	NA	TRBJ2-5	CASSTADFVGLGETQYF	TGTGCCAGCAGCACCGCCGATTTTGTGGGCTTGGGAGAGACCCAGTACTTC
NA	TRBV5-1	few	TRBJ1-2	CASSLVGGPGGYTF	TGCGCCAGCAGCTTGGTTGGAGGTCCGGGTGGCTACACCTTC
TRBD1	TRBV7-2	NA	TRBJ2-5	CASSTLTGGAETQYF	TGTGCCAGCAGCACTTTGACAGGGGGCGCGGAGACCCAGTACTTC
NA	TRBV10-2	once	TRBJ2-1	CASREELGEQFF	TGCGCCAGCAGAGAAGAACTTGGTGAGCAGTTCTTC
TRBD1	TRBV5-4	NA	TRBJ2-1	CASSLEGQSNEQFF	TGTGCCAGCAGCTTGGAGGGACAGTCGAATGAGCAGTTCTTC
TRBD1	TRBV2	NA	TRBJ1-1	CASSVTGVFTEAFF	TGTGCCAGCAGTGTAACAGGGGTATTTACTGAAGCTTTCTTT
TRBD1	TRBV7-6	once	TRBJ2-6	CASSLATGFSGANVLTF	TGTGCCAGCAGCTTAGCGACAGGGTTCTCTGGGGCCAACGTCCTGACTTTC
NA	TRBV7-9	NA	TRBJ2-2	CASIREPPGELFF	TGTGCCAGCATCCGGGAGCCTCCCGGGGAGCTGTTTTTT
TRBD1	TRBV6-1	NA	TRBJ1-1	CASSVTGTGGTEAFF	TGTGCCAGCAGTGTTACCGGGACAGGGGGCACTGAAGCTTTCTTT
NA	TRBV28	NA	TRBJ2-7	CASSRTGHSYEQYF	TGTGCCAGCAGCCGAACGGGTCACTCCTACGAGCAGTACTTC
TRBD1	TRBV5-5	once	TRBJ1-2	CASRVDRGRGYTF	TGTGCCAGCAGAGTGGACAGGGGGCGGGGCTACACCTTC
NA	TRBV6-5	NA	TRBJ2-7	CASSYSYTGEQYF	TGTGCCAGCAGTTACTCCTATACGGGGGAGCAGTACTTC
TRBD2	TRBV4-1	NA	TRBJ2-1	CASRLYTSGDYNEQFF	TGCGCCAGCAGACTATATACTAGCGGAGACTACAATGAGCAGTTCTTC
NA	TRBV27	NA	TRBJ1-1	CASRRNSEAFF	TGTGCCAGCAGGCGAAACTCTGAAGCTTTCTTT
TRBD1	TRBV27	NA	TRBJ2-1	CASRTRGLNEQFF	TGTGCCAGCAGGACCAGGGGGCTCAATGAGCAGTTCTTC
NA	TRBV29-1	NA	TRBJ2-7	CSVADSSYEQYF	TGCAGCGTTGCGGACAGCTCCTACGAGCAGTACTTC
NA	TRBV5-1	NA	TRBJ2-7	CASSTQGPPYEQYF	TGCGCCAGCAGCACACAGGGTCCCCCCTACGAGCAGTACTTC
TRBD1	TRBV9	once	TRBJ2-6	CASSAPTGGGSGANVLTF	TGTGCCAGCAGCGCCCCGACAGGGGGCGGGTCTGGGGCCAACGTCCTGACTTTC
NA	TRBV18	NA	TRBJ2-3	CASSSSTDTQYF	TGTGCCAGCTCGTCAAGCACAGATACGCAGTATTTT
NA	TRBV7-9	few	TRBJ1-2	CASSLVRSSDGYTF	TGTGCCAGCAGCTTAGTCCGCAGCTCGGATGGCTACACCTTC
TRBD2	TRBV2	NA	TRBJ2-1	CASSTPLAGAYNEQFF	TGTGCCAGCAGTACGCCTCTAGCGGGAGCCTACAATGAGCAGTTCTTC
NA	TRBV27	NA	TRBJ2-7	CASSSTGHVGYEQYF	TGTGCCAGCAGTTCAACGGGCCATGTGGGTTACGAGCAGTACTTC